One and the same sample provided the 21 T cell receptor beta chains below, sequenced in a study of blood T cells in healthy people across ages. Sample-barcoded 5' priming and a J-beta primer mix drove a second PCR of 7 to 11 cycles. From the 5' RACE reads, TCRdb called clonotypes with MiXCR, one entry per CDR3 protein. The data contain approximately 1.5 million distinct CDR3 sequences, about 32% of them singletons. Material: blood. Every receptor here comes from a woman aged 30 to 39 in good health.

This chain connects TRBV6-4 to TRBJ1-2; 8 nucleotides match TRBD1. The CDR3 runs 15 residues. Looked up from germline, CDR1 is MRHNA and CDR2 is SNTAGT. J gave up 4 bases and V 4 bases, and 8 bases lay outside the gene matches. CDR3 loop: CASSVATGDFYGYTF. The CDR3 DNA is TGTGCCAGCAGTGTCGCGACAGGGGATTTCTATGGCTACACCTTC.

V and J are TRBV24-1 and TRBJ2-2, with 7 bases lining up with TRBD1. Germline V gene lookup returns CDR1 KGHDR and CDR2 SFDVKD. The J segment lost 1 base and the V segment lost 4 bases, leaving 8 bases of the junction unmatched. There are 17 residues in the CDR3. The CDR3 protein is CATSDRDSLQNTGELFF. Written as DNA, the CDR3 is TGTGCCACCAGTGACAGGGACAGCCTACAGAACACCGGGGAGCTGTTTTTT.

This clonotype was seen only a few times. The genes are TRBV7-2 and TRBJ2-1; tentatively, D is TRBD2 (5 bases). The CDR3 has 13 amino acids. V shed 1 base and J shed 10 bases, with 11 bases lying between them. Germline CDR1 SGHTA, CDR2 FQGNSA. As DNA, the CDR3 is TGTGCCAGCAGCTTAGGGGAGCTAGAGGAGCAGTTCTTC. Translated: CASSLGELEEQFF.

The chain has TRBV28 and TRBJ2-2; 10 bases are a match to TRBD1. The CDR3 sequence is 16 residues long. The J segment lost 6 bases and the V segment lost 7 bases, leaving 11 bases of the junction unmatched. CDR1 is MDHEN and CDR2 is SYDVKM in the germline V gene. The CDR3 spells CASNQRTGGFSGELFF. CDR3 nucleotide sequence: TGTGCCAGCAACCAACGGACAGGGGGTTTCTCCGGGGAGCTGTTTTTT.

The V and J genes are TRBV18 and TRBJ2-5; TRBD2 agrees at 8 bases. Germline CDR1 reads KGHSH; CDR2 reads LQKENI. The ends lost 8 bases at V and 4 bases at J; junction bases unmatched: 6. CDR3 size: 13 residues. Here the CDR3 reads CASRGGPGETQYF. For the CDR3, the DNA is TGTGCCAGCCGGGGGGGCCCTGGAGAGACCCAGTACTTC.

This clonotype was detected a few times. The chain employs TRBV20-1 and TRBJ2-1; perhaps TRBD2 as D (7 bases). The germline V gene encodes CDR1 DFQATT and CDR2 SNEGSKA (reference sequence). CDR3 size: 14 residues. Deletions cut 3 bases from V and 6 bases from J, with 15 bases between. The CDR3 DNA sequence: TGCAGTGCTAGGTTGGCGGGGGCCTTCAATGAGCAGTTCTTC. It encodes CSARLAGAFNEQFF.

This clonotype was picked up a small number of times. The chain uses TRBV20-1 and TRBJ2-7; the match to TRBD2 covers 9 bases. The V and J ends lost 7 bases and 4 bases, in that order; junction bases with no gene match: 11. Germline V gives CDR1 DFQATT, CDR2 SNEGSKA (reference sequence). The CDR3 is 14 amino acids. The CDR3, as DNA: TGCAGTGGTGAGAGATGGCGGGGGGGTTACGAGCAGTACTTC. Translation gives CSGERWRGGYEQYF.

V usage is TRBV9 and J usage is TRBJ2-1, with D possibly TRBD2 on 5 matching bases. Germline CDR1 is SGDLS and CDR2 is YYNGEE. V dropped 0 bases and J dropped 9 bases, with 10 bases sitting between them. The length of the CDR3 is 13 residues. The CDR3 protein is CASSVGTAIEQFF. CDR3 sequence (DNA): TGTGCCAGCAGCGTAGGGACTGCCATTGAGCAGTTCTTC.

The table lists this clonotype with a few counts. The chain is built from TRBV20-1 and TRBJ1-5; TRBD1 is a possible D gene (6 bases). Germline-derived CDR1 and CDR2 are DFQATT and SNEGSKA (reference sequence). Trimming cost V 4 bases and J 6 bases, with 13 bases left between them. The CDR3 runs to 13 residues. Here the CDR3 DNA reads TGCAGTGCTACTACAGGGAATTCTCAGCCCCAGCATTTT. Its translation is CSATTGNSQPQHF.

The sample holds a few counts of this clonotype. The chain is built from TRBV20-1 and TRBJ2-5; tentative D call: TRBD2 (6 bases). Between the trimmed V and J ends, which lost 6 bases and 3 bases, there was a span of 14 bases. CDR3 length: 13 residues. Germline assignment: CDR1 DFQATT and CDR2 SNEGSKA (reference sequence). CDR3 region: CSAERSGEETQYF. Written as DNA, the CDR3 is TGCAGTGCGGAGAGGTCGGGGGAAGAGACCCAGTACTTC.

The chain recombines TRBV5-8 with TRBJ2-1; possibly TRBD1 or TRBD2 for D (5 bases each). The germline V and J ends were trimmed by 2 bases and 6 bases, with 30 bases remaining between them. CDR3 length: 20 amino acids. Germline V CDR1 and CDR2: SGHTS, YDEGEE. The CDR3 protein is CASSFVSSGLYGATLNEQFF. In DNA form, the CDR3 reads TGTGCCAGCAGCTTTGTTTCCAGCGGATTGTACGGGGCTACACTCAATGAGCAGTTCTTC. The variable domain in full, completed from reference TRBV5-8 and TRBJ2-1, reads EAGVTQSPTHLIKTRGQQATLRCSPISGHTSVYWYQQALGLGLQFLLWYDEGEERNRGNFPPRFSGRQFPNYSSELNVNALELEDSALYLCASSFVSSGLYGATLNEQFFGPGTRLTVL.

The genes are TRBV28 and TRBJ1-6; D is uncertain. The CDR3 totals 14 residues. Germline V gives CDR1 MDHEN, CDR2 SYDVKM. The V end was cut by 3 bases, the J end by 7 bases, with 10 bases between. CDR3 DNA sequence: TGTGCCAGCAGTTTGGTGTCGGGCAATTCACCCCTCCACTTT. This sequence encodes CASSLVSGNSPLHF.

This chain links TRBV2 with TRBJ1-1; the match to TRBD1 covers 7 bases. Germline CDR1 SNHLY, CDR2 FYNNEI. The trim removed 2 bases at V and 0 bases at J, leaving 3 bases unmatched. The CDR3 spans 15 residues. The CDR3 protein is CASSEQGDLNTEAFF. In nucleotides, the CDR3 is TGTGCCAGCAGTGAACAGGGGGACCTGAACACTGAAGCTTTCTTT.

This clonotype was seen a few times. J is TRBJ2-7 and V is TRBV20-1; 11 bases agree with TRBD2. V dropped 2 bases and J dropped 4; count of bases not matched to a gene: 4. The V gene's germline CDR1 is DFQATT and CDR2 SNEGSKA (reference sequence). This CDR3 spans 14 amino acids. This chain's CDR3 is CSARLTSGVYEQYF. DNA for the CDR3: TGCAGTGCTAGACTGACTAGCGGGGTGTACGAGCAGTACTTC.

This clonotype has a handful of counts. This CDR3 is CASTPGTSGYNEQFF. As DNA, the CDR3 is TGTGCCAGCACCCCCGGGACTAGCGGCTACAATGAGCAGTTCTTC. The chain has TRBV27 and TRBJ2-1; 11 bases match TRBD2. CDR3 size: 15 residues. CDR1 MNHEY and CDR2 SMNVEV come from the germline V gene (reference sequence). The V segment lost 7 bases and the J segment 3 bases; nucleotides outside the gene matches: 5.

V usage is TRBV7-2 and J usage is TRBJ2-3; 13 bases agree with TRBD2. The CDR3 contains 18 residues. CDR1 and CDR2 from the germline V gene are SGHTA and FQGNSA. The J segment lost 0 bases and the V segment lost 4 bases, leaving 7 bases of the junction unmatched. As DNA, the CDR3 is TGTGCCAGCAGCTCGTGGACTAGCGGGGGTCCTAGCACAGATACGCAGTATTTT. Amino acids: CASSSWTSGGPSTDTQYF.

Of note for this clonotype: This could be a read error, since a much larger clone is one nucleotide away. V and J are TRBV7-8 and TRBJ2-4; TRBD1 aligns across 7 bases. The DNA end favors TRBJ2-7, so the J call may be wrong. Germline V gene data show CDR1 as SGHVS and CDR2 as FQNEAQ. The CDR3 runs to 13 residues. CDR3 nucleotide sequence: TGTACCAGCAGCCCGGGACAGATCTACGAGCAGTACTTC. The encoded protein is CTSSPGQIYEQYF.

This chain uses TRBV7-8 with TRBJ2-5; a possible D gene is TRBD2 (5 bases). The CDR3 is made up of 13 amino acids. Germline values: CDR1 SGHVS, CDR2 FQNEAQ. Trimming took off 2 bases at V and 4 bases at J, with 8 bases between the two ends. The CDR3 here is CASSLSSAETQYF. In DNA, the CDR3 is TGTGCCAGCAGCTTAAGTAGCGCAGAGACCCAGTACTTC.

J is TRBJ2-7 and V is TRBV27, with TRBD1 matching 7 bases. Germline lookup yields CDR1 MNHEY and CDR2 SMNVEV (reference sequence). The J segment lost 3 bases and the V segment lost 5 bases, leaving 7 bases of the junction unmatched. The CDR3 runs to 14 residues. DNA for the CDR3: TGTGCCAGCAGTGGGTCAGGGGGAAACTACGAGCAGTACTTC. Encoded protein: CASSGSGGNYEQYF.

The genes are TRBV7-2 and TRBJ2-7; TRBD2 agrees at 11 bases. The CDR3 is 16 amino acids. CDR1 is SGHTA, CDR2 FQGNSA, per germline. With 5 bases clipped from V and 1 base from J, the junction kept 7 bases outside the gene matches. The CDR3 reads CASSRTSGLGSYEQYF. DNA for the CDR3: TGTGCCAGCAGCCGGACTAGCGGGCTGGGATCCTACGAGCAGTACTTC. The whole variable domain, filled in from reference TRBV7-2 and TRBJ2-7, reads GAGVSQSPSNKVTEKGKDVELRCDPISGHTALYWYRQSLGQGLEFLIYFQGNSAPDKSGLPSDRFSAERTGGSVSTLTIQRTQQEDSAVYLCASSRTSGLGSYEQYFGPGTRLTVT.

This clonotype turned up a few times. The rearrangement links TRBV7-3 to TRBJ1-4; the match to TRBD1 covers 10 bases. V trimming: 0 bases; J trimming: 7 bases; junction bases outside the gene matches: 2. The CDR3 is made up of 15 amino acids. In germline, CDR1 is SGHTA, CDR2 FQGTGA. As DNA, the CDR3 is TGTGCCAGCAGCTTAACGGGGGACAGGGGTGAAAAACTGTTTTTT. It yields the protein CASSLTGDRGEKLFF.